A single sample is the source of the 18 T cell receptor beta chains below, sequenced in a study of Graves' ophthalmopathy and Graves' hyperthyroidism. TCR beta CDR3 regions were amplified from RNA transcripts. RT-PCR in the first round used HTBI primers; a second-round multiplex PCR followed. TCRdb processed the multiplex PCR reads anew with MiXCR; each CDR3 protein has one entry. The data show about 550,000 distinct CDR3 sequences, roughly 39% seen once. The sample taken for sequencing was peripheral blood or thyroid tissue (not recorded which). All receptors come from an adult man with Graves' hyperthyroidism.

This clonotype was found many times. The chain links TRBV10-2 to TRBJ2-5; 8 positions match TRBD1. The CDR3 loop spans 16 amino acids. V trimming: 0 bases; J trimming: 1 base; junction bases outside the gene matches: 4. Germline V lookup: CDR1 WSHSY, CDR2 SAAADI. In DNA form, the CDR3 reads TGCGCCAGCAGTGAGTCGGGGACAGGACTCCAAGAGACCCAGTACTTC. It encodes CASSESGTGLQETQYF.

The V gene is TRBV6-1, the J gene TRBJ2-5, with D possibly TRBD1 on 6 matching bases. The germline V and J ends were trimmed by 1 base and 3 bases, with 9 bases remaining between them. Per the germline V gene, CDR1 is MNHNS and CDR2 is SASEGT. The CDR3 length is 14 residues. CDR3 residues: CASSEGGREETQYF. In DNA form, the CDR3 reads TGTGCCAGCAGTGAAGGGGGGCGGGAAGAGACCCAGTACTTC.

In its sample, this clonotype was seen many times. The chain carries TRBV7-9 and TRBJ2-5; a possible D gene is TRBD2 (7 bases). The germline V gene has CDR1 SEHNR and CDR2 FQNEAQ (reference sequence). The V gene lost 0 bases and the J gene lost 0 bases, with 14 bases spanning the gap. The length of the CDR3 is 17 residues. This chain's CDR3 is CASSLARGLADQETQYF. CDR3 in DNA: TGTGCCAGCAGCTTAGCGCGGGGGCTAGCGGACCAAGAGACCCAGTACTTC. The full variable domain, rest sourced from reference TRBV7-9 and TRBJ2-5, is DTGVSQNPRHKITKRGQNVTFRCDPISEHNRLYWYRQTLGQGPEFLTYFQNEAQLEKSRLLSDRFSAERPKGSFSTLEIQRTEQGDSAMYLCASSLARGLADQETQYFGPGTRLLVL.

The V gene is TRBV7-2, the J gene TRBJ1-6; no definite D call. The V gene's germline CDR1 is SGHTA and CDR2 FQGNSA. This CDR3 comprises 14 residues. V was shortened by 3 bases and J by 3 bases, with 6 bases between the two germline ends. In DNA, the CDR3 is TGTGCCAGCAGCTTTCAGGACTATAATTCACCCCTCCACTTT. Protein sequence: CASSFQDYNSPLHF.

J is TRBJ1-4 and V is TRBV9; 8 positions match TRBD1. V gave up 3 bases and J gave up 8 bases; unmatched junction bases: 6. The CDR3 is 14 amino acids. CDR1 and CDR2 (germline): SGDLS, YYNGEE. DNA of the CDR3: TGTGCCAGCAGCGCAGGACAGGGCCAGGAAAAACTGTTTTTT. Amino acids: CASSAGQGQEKLFF. The variable domain in full, with the rest retrieved from reference TRBV9 and TRBJ1-4, is DSGVTQTPKHLITATGQRVTLRCSPRSGDLSVYWYQQSLDQGLQFLIQYYNGEERAKGNILERFSAQQFPDLHSELNLSSLELGDSALYFCASSAGQGQEKLFFGSGTQLSVL.

This clonotype was picked up a small number of times. J is TRBJ1-1 and V is TRBV7-9; 9 nucleotides line up with TRBD1. The junction had 5 bases not matched to a gene; V was cut back by 2 bases and J by 4 bases. The CDR3 sequence is 15 residues long. Germline CDR1 and CDR2: SEHNR and FQNEAQ (reference sequence). CDR3 sequence reads: CASSLSRTGATEAFF. Written as DNA, the CDR3 is TGTGCCAGCAGCTTAAGCCGGACAGGGGCCACTGAAGCTTTCTTT.

The chain recombines TRBV19 with TRBJ2-5; 9 positions match TRBD2. Germline CDR1 reads LNHDA; CDR2 reads SQIVND (reference sequence). The CDR3 sequence is 15 residues long. The trim removed 10 bases at V and 1 base at J, leaving 10 bases unmatched. CDR3 nucleotide sequence: TGTGCCACAAAAACGGTAGCGGGGGCCCAAGAGACCCAGTACTTC. It yields the protein CATKTVAGAQETQYF.

At least ten counts were recorded for this clonotype. J is TRBJ2-7 and V is TRBV5-1; possible D gene TRBD1, 5 bases. V was shortened by 6 bases and J by 3 bases, with 10 bases between the two germline ends. The CDR3 has 12 amino acids. Germline CDR1 SGHRS, CDR2 YFSETQ. CDR3 DNA sequence: TGCGCCAGCAAGACAGACCGCTACGAGCAGTACTTC. As protein: CASKTDRYEQYF. Full variable domain (missing parts from reference TRBV5-1 and TRBJ2-7): KAGVTQTPRYLIKTRGQQVTLSCSPISGHRSVSWYQQTPGQGLQFLFEYFSETQRNKGNFPGRFSGRQFSNSRSEMNVSTLELGDSALYLCASKTDRYEQYFGPGTRLTVT.

In its sample, this clonotype was seen a few times. The rearrangement joins TRBV27 to TRBJ2-6; D call uncertain. The V end lost 5 bases, the J end lost 0 bases, and 8 bases lay between the germline ends. Germline CDR1 and CDR2: MNHEY and SMNVEV (reference sequence). This CDR3 region has 15 residues. The CDR3: CASSPVTSGANVLTF. CDR3 nucleotide sequence: TGTGCCAGCAGTCCTGTCACCTCTGGGGCCAACGTCCTGACTTTC.

The chain joins TRBV20-1 to TRBJ2-5; no clear D. Germline CDR1 is DFQATT and CDR2 is SNEGSKA (reference sequence). The CDR3 extends over 12 amino acids. V was clipped by 1 base and J by 5 bases, with 8 bases between them. The CDR3, as DNA: TGCAGTGCTAGAGCGGGCAGGGAGACCCAGTACTTC. This gives the protein CSARAGRETQYF.

The count of this clonotype is one. An end of the junction does not agree with germline; a read error may underlie this. DNA for the CDR3: TGTGCCAGCAGCCAAGATCTCGCCGGGGAGCTGCTTTTT. Its protein is CASSQDLAGELLF. This chain uses TRBV9 with TRBJ2-2, with a weak D call TRBD2 (5 bases). CDR3 length equals 13 residues. Germline V gene data show CDR1 as SGDLS and CDR2 as YYNGEE.

This clonotype has ten or more counts. The chain's CDR3 is CASSPTPRQPQHF. CDR3 nucleotide sequence: TGCGCCAGCAGCCCGACGCCCCGGCAGCCCCAGCATTTT. This chain joins TRBV4-1 and TRBJ1-5; no clear D gene. Germline values: CDR1 MGHRA, CDR2 YSYEKL. The CDR3 sequence is 13 residues long. Trimming shortened V by 4 bases and J by 7 bases, and 11 bases separated the two germline ends.

Comment on this clonotype: A much more abundant neighbour one base away suggests this may be a read error. The chain combines TRBV5-1 with TRBJ1-2; no clear D. The V gene's germline CDR1 is SGHRS and CDR2 YFSETQ. This CDR3 comprises 14 residues. This CDR3 is CASSRPPRTDGYIF. The CDR3 DNA follows: TGTGCCAGCAGCCGACCGCCGAGGACGGATGGCTACATCTTC.

This chain joins TRBV6-6 and TRBJ1-4, with 7 bases matching TRBD1. This CDR3 region has 14 residues. Per germline, CDR1 MNHNY and CDR2 SVGAGI (reference sequence). Trimming cost V 8 bases and J 5 bases; bases outside gene matches: 8. CDR3 region: CASRPGGPNEKLFF. The CDR3, as DNA: TGTGCCAGCCGCCCAGGGGGACCAAATGAAAAACTGTTTTTT.

V and J are TRBV10-1 and TRBJ2-2; D call uncertain. Germline V gene data show CDR1 as WNHNN and CDR2 as SYGVQD (reference sequence). The CDR3 is made up of 14 amino acids. Between the trimmed V and J ends, which lost 4 bases and 6 bases, there was a span of 12 bases. The CDR3 spells CASSGPGSAGELFF. The CDR3 DNA sequence: TGCGCCAGCAGTGGCCCCGGGTCGGCCGGGGAGCTGTTTTTT.

This clonotype was picked up a small number of times. The chain recombines TRBV12-3 or TRBV12-4 with TRBJ1-2; 8 bases map to TRBD1. V trimming: 1 base; J trimming: 7 bases; junction bases outside the gene matches: 8. The CDR3 contains 15 residues. CDR3 sequence reads: CASSLDPQGAGGYTF. The CDR3 nucleotides read TGTGCCAGCAGTTTAGATCCCCAGGGGGCTGGTGGCTACACCTTC.

The chain couples TRBV2 to TRBJ1-1; D ambiguous. Germline values: CDR1 SNHLY, CDR2 FYNNEI. The CDR3 runs 14 residues. V was trimmed by 6 bases and J by 4 bases, leaving 15 bases between them. The CDR3 reads CASSPLVGGTEAFF. For the CDR3, the DNA is TGTGCCAGCAGCCCCCTTGTAGGAGGCACTGAAGCTTTCTTT.

This clonotype came up many times. This sequence joins TRBV19 and TRBJ1-1; D is possibly TRBD1 (6 bases). V was clipped by 1 base and J by 3 bases, with 12 bases between them. The CDR3 covers 15 residues. Per germline, CDR1 LNHDA and CDR2 SQIVND (reference sequence). The CDR3 loop is CASSIVTGGYTEAFF. In DNA, the CDR3 is TGTGCCAGTAGTATAGTGACCGGGGGCTACACTGAAGCTTTCTTT.